The sequence of this T cell receptor (beta chain) was determined in a study of T cells in tuberculosis. Time point denoted: new active TB diagnosis, blood taken before or within 7 days of starting treatment. The method was immunoSEQ multiplex PCR; TCRdb's version includes in-frame clones alone and lacks a portion of them. The table shows around 33,000 clones, with over 85% occurring only once. The sequenced sample was PBMCs, obtained at tuberculosis diagnosis. The clonotype comes from an adult with tuberculosis.

CDR3: CASSDPQPVIYGYTF. The CDR3 bases are TGTGCCAGCAGTGACCCACAGCCCGTTATCTATGGCTACACCTTC. The chain carries TRBV6-1 and TRBJ1-2; D is undetermined. CDR3 length equals 15 residues. The V end was cut by 3 bases, the J end by 4 bases, with 15 bases between. Germline lookup yields CDR1 MNHNS and CDR2 SASEGT.